What follows are 6 T cell receptor beta chains derived from one specimen sequenced in a study of blood T cell repertoires in COVID-19. This table comes from immunoSEQ multiplex PCR, and its TCRdb copy is limited to in-frame clones, with some not included. The top ten hold about 2.5% of the sample, which has under 250,000 clones, 87% seen once. The specimen sequenced was PBMCs or T cells enriched from blood (not recorded which). Source of these receptors: a woman in her 30s with acute COVID-19.

The genes are TRBV10-3 and TRBJ2-3; D is undetermined. The CDR3 spans 20 residues. The V end lost 3 bases, the J end lost 2 bases, and 27 bases lay between the germline ends. CDR1 and CDR2 (germline): ENHRY, SYGVKD. The CDR3 loop reads CAISDSLLSGQTRYTDTQYF. CDR3 coding DNA: TGTGCCATCAGTGACTCCCTTCTATCGGGTCAAACAAGGTACACAGATACGCAGTATTTT.

V usage is TRBV3-1 (or the pseudogene TRBV3-2) and J usage is TRBJ2-1, with D maybe TRBD1 (5 bases). The V and J ends lost 1 base and 9 bases respectively, with 7 bases between them. This CDR3 spans 12 amino acids. Germline CDR1 LGHDT, CDR2 YNNKEL (reference sequence). This CDR3 is CASSQGGSEQFF. The CDR3 region has the DNA TGTGCCAGCAGCCAAGGGGGCAGTGAGCAGTTCTTC.

This rearrangement joins TRBV18 to TRBJ2-1; 9 nucleotides match TRBD1. This CDR3 has 18 residues. Germline-derived CDR1 and CDR2 are KGHSH and LQKENI. V lost 8 bases and J lost 5; bases outside the gene matches: 19. The CDR3 DNA sequence: TGTGCCAGCAGTCAATCCGCGACGGGACAGGGACTAAACAATGAGCAGTTCTTC. Protein product: CASSQSATGQGLNNEQFF.

The J gene is TRBJ2-1, the V gene TRBV18, with unresolved D. The V end lost 0 bases, the J end lost 4 bases, and 7 bases lay between the germline ends. The V gene's germline CDR1 is KGHSH and CDR2 LQKENI. This CDR3 has 14 residues. The CDR3 is CASSPPLLYNEQFF. Here the CDR3 DNA reads TGTGCCAGCTCACCACCACTTTTATACAATGAGCAGTTCTTC.

J is TRBJ2-3 and V is TRBV11-1; a possible D gene is TRBD1 (5 bases). V was clipped by 3 bases and J by 7 bases, with 8 bases between them. CDR3 length equals 12 residues. CDR1 and CDR2 from the germline V gene are SGHAT and FQDESV (reference sequence). This CDR3 reads CASSFGAYTQYF. The DNA of the CDR3 is TGTGCCAGCAGCTTTGGGGCGTATACGCAGTATTTT.

This chain uses TRBV2 with TRBJ2-2, with unresolved D. Germline CDR1 SNHLY, CDR2 FYNNEI. With 4 bases removed from V and 5 bases from J, the gap between germline ends came to 8 bases. This CDR3 is 13 amino acids long. Written as DNA, the CDR3 is TGTGCCAGCAGTGTCGGAGAAACCGGGGAGCTGTTTTTT. Its protein product is CASSVGETGELFF.